What follows are 9 T cell receptor beta chains derived from one specimen sequenced in a study of blood T cell repertoires in COVID-19. The method was immunoSEQ multiplex PCR; TCRdb's version includes in-frame clones alone and lacks a portion of them. The sample holds about 76,000 clones; approximately 88% are singletons and the top ten take approximately 8%. The sequencing input was peripheral blood. The receptors stem from a man aged 25 to 40 with acute or convalescent COVID-19.

The chain joins TRBV4-1 to TRBJ2-5; D perhaps matches TRBD2 (5 bases). The CDR3 is made up of 15 amino acids. V dropped 0 bases and J dropped 1 base, with 9 bases sitting between them. CDR1 MGHRA and CDR2 YSYEKL come from the germline V gene. This CDR3 is CASSQEGRTQETQYF. CDR3 in DNA: TGCGCCAGCAGCCAAGAAGGGAGAACCCAAGAGACCCAGTACTTC.

This chain connects TRBV6-6 to TRBJ2-6, with TRBD2 identical over 8 bases. The CDR3 is made up of 16 amino acids. The V gene's germline CDR1 is MNHNY and CDR2 SVGAGI (reference sequence). J lost 8 bases, V lost 0 bases, and 6 bases had no gene match. CDR3 sequence (DNA): TGTGCCAGCAGTTACTCTCGGGAGGGAGGGCCCAACGTCCTGACTTTC. The encoded protein is CASSYSREGGPNVLTF.

CDR3 DNA sequence: TGCGCCAGCAGCCGACTAGCGGGAGCAGATACGCAGTATTTT. Translated: CASSRLAGADTQYF. V and J are TRBV4-1 and TRBJ2-3; the match to TRBD2 covers 12 bases. Trimming at V came to 4 bases and at J to 4 bases, leaving 0 bases not matched to a gene. This CDR3 has 14 amino acids. Germline assignment: CDR1 MGHRA and CDR2 YSYEKL.

The chain uses TRBV6-1 and TRBJ2-1; the match to TRBD2 covers 15 bases. The CDR3 sequence is 17 residues long. V trimming: 3 bases; J trimming: 6 bases; junction bases outside the gene matches: 6. Germline V lookup: CDR1 MNHNS, CDR2 SASEGT. The CDR3 reads CASSDLGLAGGTNEQFF. The CDR3, as DNA: TGTGCCAGCAGTGACCTGGGACTAGCGGGAGGTACCAATGAGCAGTTCTTC.

The rearrangement links TRBV12-3 or TRBV12-4 to TRBJ2-1; D is possibly TRBD2 (5 bases). The CDR3 loop spans 13 amino acids. Trimming pared 5 bases from V and 9 bases from J, leaving 14 bases between. CDR3 protein: CASSPHTGSEQFF. CDR3 nucleotides: TGTGCCAGCAGTCCACATACGGGAAGTGAGCAGTTCTTC.

A single count supports this clone. The rearrangement links TRBV6-5 to TRBJ2-5, with 11 bases lining up with TRBD1. The germline V gene has CDR1 MNHEY and CDR2 SVGAGI. J gave up 2 bases and V 6 bases, and 5 bases lay outside the gene matches. The CDR3 extends over 15 amino acids. The CDR3 nucleotides are TGTGCCAGCAGCGGACAGGGGGCGCCTCAAGAGACCCAGTACTTC. Protein sequence: CASSGQGAPQETQYF.

This chain joins TRBV20-1 and TRBJ2-7; D might be TRBD1 (5 bases). The V gene's germline CDR1 is DFQATT and CDR2 SNEGSKA (reference sequence). V dropped 6 bases and J dropped 2 bases, with 8 bases sitting between them. CDR3 length: 11 amino acids. CDR3 loop: CSAADTYEQYF. The DNA for the CDR3 is TGCAGTGCCGCGGACACCTACGAGCAGTACTTC.

The V gene is TRBV28, the J gene TRBJ2-3; D call uncertain. This CDR3 comprises 15 residues. V was cut by 1 base and J by 0 bases, with 8 bases left in between. Germline CDR1 is MDHEN and CDR2 is SYDVKM. The CDR3 DNA is TGTGCCAGCAGTTTATCAGGTCAGAGCACAGATACGCAGTATTTT. Its translation is CASSLSGQSTDTQYF.

The rearrangement links TRBV5-1 to TRBJ2-7; the D gene is possibly TRBD1 (5 bases). Looked up from germline, CDR1 is SGHRS and CDR2 is YFSETQ. There are 13 residues in the CDR3. V dropped 4 bases and J dropped 4 bases, with 12 bases sitting between them. CDR3 sequence (DNA): TGCGCCAGCAGCCTCGTAGGGGAATACGAGCAGTACTTC. Translating gives CASSLVGEYEQYF.